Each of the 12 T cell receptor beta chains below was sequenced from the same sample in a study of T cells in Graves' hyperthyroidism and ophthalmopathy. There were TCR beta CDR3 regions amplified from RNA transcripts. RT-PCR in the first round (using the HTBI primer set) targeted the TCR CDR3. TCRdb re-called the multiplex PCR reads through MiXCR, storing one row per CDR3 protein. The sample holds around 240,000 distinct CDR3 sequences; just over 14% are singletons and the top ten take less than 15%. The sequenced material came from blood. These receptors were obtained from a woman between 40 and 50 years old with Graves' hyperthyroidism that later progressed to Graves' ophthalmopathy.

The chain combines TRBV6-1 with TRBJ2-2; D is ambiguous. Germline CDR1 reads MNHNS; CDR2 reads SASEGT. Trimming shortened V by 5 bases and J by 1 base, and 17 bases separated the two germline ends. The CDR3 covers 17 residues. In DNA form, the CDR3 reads TGTGCCAGCAGTTCTACCGGTCCCCGGATGAACACCGGGGAGCTGTTTTTT. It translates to CASSSTGPRMNTGELFF.

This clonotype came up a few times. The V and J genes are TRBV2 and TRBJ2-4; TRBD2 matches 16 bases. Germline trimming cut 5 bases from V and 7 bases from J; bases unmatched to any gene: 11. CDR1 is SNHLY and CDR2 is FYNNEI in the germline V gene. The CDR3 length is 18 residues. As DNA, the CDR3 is TGTGCCAGCAGTTTGTCCGGGACTAGCGGGAGGGAATTGAACATTCAGTACTTC. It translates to CASSLSGTSGRELNIQYF. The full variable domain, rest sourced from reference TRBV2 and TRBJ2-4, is EPEVTQTPSHQVTQMGQEVILRCVPISNHLYFYWYRQILGQKVEFLVSFYNNEISEKSEIFDDQFSVERPDGSNFTLKIRSTKLEDSAMYFCASSLSGTSGRELNIQYFGAGTRLSVL.

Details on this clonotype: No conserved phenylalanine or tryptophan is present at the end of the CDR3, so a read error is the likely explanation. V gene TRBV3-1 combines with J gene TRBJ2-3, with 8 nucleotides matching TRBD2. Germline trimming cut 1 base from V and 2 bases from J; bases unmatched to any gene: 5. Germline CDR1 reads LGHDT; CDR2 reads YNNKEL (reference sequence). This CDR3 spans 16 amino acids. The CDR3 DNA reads TGTGCCAGCAGCCAAGGGACTAGCCGGTTCACAGATACGCAGTATGTT. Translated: CASSQGTSRFTDTQYV.

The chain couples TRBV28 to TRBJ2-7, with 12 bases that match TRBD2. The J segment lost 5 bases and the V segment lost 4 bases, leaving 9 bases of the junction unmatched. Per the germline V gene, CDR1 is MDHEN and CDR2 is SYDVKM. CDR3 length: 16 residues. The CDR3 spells CASSSPSGRAFDEQYF. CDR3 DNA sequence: TGTGCCAGCAGTTCCCCTAGCGGGAGGGCGTTTGACGAGCAGTACTTC.

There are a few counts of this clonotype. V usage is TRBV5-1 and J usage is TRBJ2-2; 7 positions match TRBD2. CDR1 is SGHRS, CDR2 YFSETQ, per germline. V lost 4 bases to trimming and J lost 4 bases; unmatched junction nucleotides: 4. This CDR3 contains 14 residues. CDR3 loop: CASSLREATGELFF. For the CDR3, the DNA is TGCGCCAGCAGCCTTCGGGAGGCCACCGGGGAGCTGTTTTTT.

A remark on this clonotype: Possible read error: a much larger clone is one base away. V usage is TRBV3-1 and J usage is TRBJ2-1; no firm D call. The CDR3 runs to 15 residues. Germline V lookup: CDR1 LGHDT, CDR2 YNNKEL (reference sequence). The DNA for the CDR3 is TGTCCCAGCAGCGAAAAGATCAATTGGGGCAATGAGCAGTTCTTC. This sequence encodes CPSSEKINWGNEQFF.

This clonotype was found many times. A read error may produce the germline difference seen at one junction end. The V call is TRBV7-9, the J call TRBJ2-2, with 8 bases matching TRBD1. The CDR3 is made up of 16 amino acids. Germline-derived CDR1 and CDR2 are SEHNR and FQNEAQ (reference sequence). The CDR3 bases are TGTGCCAGCACCTTCGGACAGGGTTCTTTCCCCGGGGAACTGTTTTTT. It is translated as CASTFGQGSFPGELFF. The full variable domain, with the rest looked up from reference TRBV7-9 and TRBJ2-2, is DTGVSQNPRHKITKRGQNVTFRCDPISEHNRLYWYRQTLGQGPEFLTYFQNEAQLEKSRLLSDRFSAERPKGSFSTLEIQRTEQGDSAMYLCASTFGQGSFPGELFFGEGSRLTVL.

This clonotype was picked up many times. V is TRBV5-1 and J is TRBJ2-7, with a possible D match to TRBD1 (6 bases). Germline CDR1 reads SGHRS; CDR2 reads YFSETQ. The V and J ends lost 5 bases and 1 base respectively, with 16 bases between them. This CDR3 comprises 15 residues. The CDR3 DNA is TGCGCCAGCAGGCCGGACAGTGAGGGATCCTACGAGCAGTACTTC. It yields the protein CASRPDSEGSYEQYF.

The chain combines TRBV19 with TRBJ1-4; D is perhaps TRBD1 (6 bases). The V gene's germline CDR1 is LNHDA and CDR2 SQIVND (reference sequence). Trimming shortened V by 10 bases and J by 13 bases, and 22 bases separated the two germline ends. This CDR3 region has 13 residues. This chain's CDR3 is CATSGTIDLPLFF. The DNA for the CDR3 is TGTGCCACCTCTGGGACAATCGACCTCCCACTGTTTTTT.

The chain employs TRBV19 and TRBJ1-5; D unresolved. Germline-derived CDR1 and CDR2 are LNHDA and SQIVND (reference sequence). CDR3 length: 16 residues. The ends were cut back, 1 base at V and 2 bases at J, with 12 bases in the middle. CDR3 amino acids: CASSIAGFMGNQPQHF. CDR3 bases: TGTGCCAGTAGTATAGCGGGGTTCATGGGCAATCAGCCCCAGCATTTT.

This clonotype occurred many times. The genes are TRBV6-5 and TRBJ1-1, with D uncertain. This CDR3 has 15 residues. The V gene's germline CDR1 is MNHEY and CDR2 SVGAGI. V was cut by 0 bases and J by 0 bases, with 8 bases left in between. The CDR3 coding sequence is TGTGCCAGCAGTTACTCGTGGGGTATGAACACTGAAGCTTTCTTT. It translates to CASSYSWGMNTEAFF.

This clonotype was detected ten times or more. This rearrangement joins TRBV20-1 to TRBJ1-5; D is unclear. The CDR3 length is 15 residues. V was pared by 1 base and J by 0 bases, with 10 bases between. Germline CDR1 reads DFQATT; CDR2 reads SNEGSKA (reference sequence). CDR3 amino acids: CSARVGLGSNQPQHF. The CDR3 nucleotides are TGCAGTGCTAGAGTGGGTCTCGGTAGCAATCAGCCCCAGCATTTT.